A single sample is the source of the 5 T cell receptor beta chains below, sequenced in a study of cytomegalovirus exposure and HLA in healthy donors. PCR amplification relied on 60 Vbeta primers (plus 13 Jbeta primers). TCRdb's table, derived via immunoSEQ multiplex PCR, lists solely in-frame clones and lacks some. The data show 100,000 or so clones, around three quarters seen once. The sequencing input was PBMCs. The receptors here all came from a human donor in good health.

This clone was recorded a few times. The chain couples TRBV27 to TRBJ2-1; 8 nucleotides align to TRBD2. Germline CDR1 MNHEY, CDR2 SMNVEV (reference sequence). The CDR3 has 17 residues. V lost 5 bases to trimming and J lost 5 bases; unmatched junction nucleotides: 14. CDR3 loop: CASSPGGSGRGNNEQFF. The CDR3 bases are TGTGCCAGCAGTCCCGGGGGGAGCGGGAGAGGTAACAATGAGCAGTTCTTC.

The chain recombines TRBV6-5 with TRBJ1-5; weak D call: TRBD1 (6 bases). The germline V gene has CDR1 MNHEY and CDR2 SVGAGI. Between the trimmed V and J ends, which lost 2 bases and 2 bases, there was a span of 7 bases. This CDR3 has 14 residues. CDR3 loop: CASSYRQGNQPQHF. CDR3 bases: TGTGCCAGCAGTTACCGACAGGGCAATCAGCCCCAGCATTTT.

The V call is TRBV7-9, the J call TRBJ2-7, with 11 bases lining up with TRBD1. Per the germline V gene, CDR1 is SEHNR and CDR2 is FQNEAQ (reference sequence). The CDR3 totals 14 residues. J gave up 5 bases and V 5 bases, and 5 bases lay outside the gene matches. CDR3 coding DNA: TGTGCCAGCAGCCCGGACAGGGGGCTGGACGAGCAGTACTTC. Its protein product is CASSPDRGLDEQYF.

DNA for the CDR3: TGTGCCAGCAGTGAAGGCTGGGGGCTCAGAGATGAGCAGTTCTTC. Protein: CASSEGWGLRDEQFF. The rearrangement uses TRBV6-1 and TRBJ2-1, with D perhaps matching TRBD1 (6 bases). The V and J ends lost 1 base and 8 bases respectively, with 15 bases between them. The CDR3 covers 15 residues. The V gene's germline CDR1 is MNHNS and CDR2 SASEGT.

The table lists this clone with a few counts. The CDR3, as DNA: TGTGCCAGCAGGCGGACGGGGGTGGCCGAGCAGTACTTC. This gives the protein CASRRTGVAEQYF. The chain couples TRBV5-6 to TRBJ2-7; D is perhaps TRBD2 (6 bases). V gave up 5 bases and J gave up 6 bases, with 15 bases separating them. The germline V gene has CDR1 SGHDT and CDR2 YYEEEE. The CDR3 runs to 13 residues.